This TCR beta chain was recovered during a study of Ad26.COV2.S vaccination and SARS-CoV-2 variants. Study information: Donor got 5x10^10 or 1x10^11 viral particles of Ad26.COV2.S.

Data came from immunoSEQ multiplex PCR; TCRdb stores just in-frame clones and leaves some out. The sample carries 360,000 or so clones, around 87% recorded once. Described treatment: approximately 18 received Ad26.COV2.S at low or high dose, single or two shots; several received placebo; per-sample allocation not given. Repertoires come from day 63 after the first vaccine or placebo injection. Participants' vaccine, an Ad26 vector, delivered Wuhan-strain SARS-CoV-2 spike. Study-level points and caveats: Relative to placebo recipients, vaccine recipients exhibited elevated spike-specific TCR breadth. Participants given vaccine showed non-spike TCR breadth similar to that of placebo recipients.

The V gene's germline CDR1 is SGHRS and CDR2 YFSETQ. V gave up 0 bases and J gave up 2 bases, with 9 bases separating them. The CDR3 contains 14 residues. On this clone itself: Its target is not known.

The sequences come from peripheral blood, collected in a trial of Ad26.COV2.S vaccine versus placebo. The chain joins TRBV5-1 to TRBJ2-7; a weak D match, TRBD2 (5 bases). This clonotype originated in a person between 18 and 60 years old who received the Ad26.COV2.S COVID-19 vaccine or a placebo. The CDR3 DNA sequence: TGCGCCAGCAGCTTGGCCGGGGTTACCTACGAGCAGTACTTC. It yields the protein CASSLAGVTYEQYF.